This paragraph covers one TCR beta chain sequence. The data stem from a study of CD4+ T cells in melanoma. Between the trimmed V and J ends, which lost 5 bases and 3 bases, there was a span of 19 bases. The germline CDR1 and CDR2 sequences are SGHVS and FQNEAQ. CDR3 length: 16 residues. TCRdb keeps only in-frame clones here, not all; method: immunoSEQ multiplex PCR. This sample has around 110,000 clones, with 92% found just once. The V call is TRBV7-8, the J call TRBJ2-5; D remains unclear. Sequenced input: peripheral blood. This receptor was obtained from a human donor with melanoma. CDR3 region: CASSKSKATLEETQYF. CDR3 sequence (DNA): TGTGCCAGCAGCAAATCTAAGGCTACTTTGGAAGAGACCCAGTACTTC.